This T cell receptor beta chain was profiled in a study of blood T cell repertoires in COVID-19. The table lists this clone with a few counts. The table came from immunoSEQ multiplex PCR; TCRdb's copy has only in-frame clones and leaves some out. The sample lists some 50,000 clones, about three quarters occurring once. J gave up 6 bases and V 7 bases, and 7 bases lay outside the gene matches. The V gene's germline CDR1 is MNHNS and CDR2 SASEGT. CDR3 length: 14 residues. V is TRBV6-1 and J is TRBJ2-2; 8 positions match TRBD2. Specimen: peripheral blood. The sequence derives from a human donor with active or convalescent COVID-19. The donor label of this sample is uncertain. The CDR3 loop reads CASKAGLVPGELFF. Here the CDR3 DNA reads TGTGCCAGCAAGGCGGGACTAGTTCCCGGGGAGCTGTTTTTT.